Following are 2 T cell receptor beta chains from one sample sequenced in a study of T cell responses to AZD1222 COVID-19 vaccine (dated by TCRdb to about 2021). The time point label corresponds to: baseline before first vaccination. The library came from the immunoSEQ multiplex PCR assay. The table comes from immuneACCESS by way of TCRdb, which keeps in-frame sequences with V and J called. Part of the clones is missing from these tables; in studies checked, under half for an unresolved V gene and the rest for unknown reasons. The sample data list around 120,000 clones, and about 90% of these were observed just once. The ten largest clones take up 13% to 15% of the sample. The sequencing here drew on peripheral blood, taken on day 0 of AZD1222 vaccination. These receptors were collected from an adult in good health.

This chain connects TRBV27 to TRBJ1-2; 7 bases align to TRBD1. Per germline, CDR1 MNHEY and CDR2 SMNVEV (reference sequence). CDR3 length equals 15 residues. Losses at the gene ends were 5 bases for V and 7 bases for J; bases not matched to a gene: 13. The CDR3 nucleotides are TGTGCCAGCAGTATCAACCGGGACAGTGCTATTGGCTACACCTTC. It codes for CASSINRDSAIGYTF.

The rearrangement uses TRBV12-3 or TRBV12-4 and TRBJ1-4; D is ambiguous. Trimming took 6 bases from V and 4 from J, leaving 9 bases between them. The CDR3 contains 13 residues. This CDR3 reads CASRRVNNEKLFF. In nucleotides, the CDR3 is TGTGCCAGCAGACGGGTTAATAATGAAAAACTGTTTTTT.